A selection of T cell receptor beta chains follows, all from one sample in a study of T-cell memory formation after mild COVID-19. TCRdb analysed the 5' RACE reads with MiXCR anew, one entry per CDR3 protein. The sample gives 350,000 to 400,000 distinct CDR3 sequences, 20% to 25% of which show up once; roughly an eighth is in the top ten. Sequencing was carried out using PBMCs or a T cell subset sorted from them (not recorded which). Source of these receptors: an adult woman who had mild COVID-19 (a few samples of this study predate the infection). Cell type and time point are not known. Both conserved end residues are part of each CDR3. D genes are given only for firm matches. Rows give clone size only sometimes, using once, few, many, or a class for an expanded clone.

v_gene	abundance	d_gene	j_gene	CDR3nt	CDR3aa
TRBV11-1	few	TRBD2	TRBJ2-1	TGTGCCAGCAGCTTAGTTAGCGGGATAAACAATGAGCAGTTCTTC	CASSLVSGINNEQFF
TRBV5-1	-	TRBD1	TRBJ2-1	TGCGCCAGCCGGGGACAGGGGTTCAGTGAGCAGTTCTTC	CASRGQGFSEQFF
TRBV6-1	-	-	TRBJ1-4	TGTGCCAGCAGTGAAGGATGGGGGGCCCTTGCAACTAATGAAAAACTGTTTTTT	CASSEGWGALATNEKLFF
TRBV12-3/TRBV12-4	few	TRBD2	TRBJ2-5	TGTGCCAGCACTGGGACTAGCGGGAACCAAGAGACCCAGTACTTC	CASTGTSGNQETQYF
TRBV19	-	TRBD1	TRBJ2-7	TGTGCCAGTAGTATTCGACAGGGATACTCCTACGAGCAGTACTTC	CASSIRQGYSYEQYF
TRBV24-1	few	-	TRBJ2-3	TGTGCCACCAGTGATTTATCTCCAGGAGCAGATACGCAGTATTTT	CATSDLSPGADTQYF
TRBV7-8	-	-	TRBJ2-1	TGTGCCAGCAGCCCATCGACAGGTGGTAATGAGCAGTTCTTC	CASSPSTGGNEQFF
TRBV19	few	-	TRBJ1-5	TGTGCCAGTACCTCATTTGGGTCCAATCAGCCCCAGCATTTT	CASTSFGSNQPQHF
TRBV6-2/TRBV6-3	-	-	TRBJ2-7	TGTGCCAGCAGTTACCGGGACAACTACGAGCAGTACTTC	CASSYRDNYEQYF
TRBV6-6	-	TRBD2	TRBJ2-5	TGTGCCAGCAGTTTCACGGGGACTAGCGGGAGGGAGACCCAGTACTTC	CASSFTGTSGRETQYF
TRBV4-2	few	-	TRBJ2-4	TGTGCCAGCAGCCAAGTTGGGGGGCGTAACATTCAGTACTTC	CASSQVGGRNIQYF
TRBV19	-	TRBD1	TRBJ1-1	TGTGCCAGTAGTTTCCGACAGGGATATACTGAAGCTTTCTTT	CASSFRQGYTEAFF
TRBV29-1	many	-	TRBJ2-5	TGCAGCGTTGAGGAGGGGGCCCTCCAAGAGACCCAGTACTTC	CSVEEGALQETQYF
TRBV4-1	-	TRBD1	TRBJ1-5	TGCGCCAGCAGCCAGTCCGGACAGGGCGATCAGCCCCAGCATTTT	CASSQSGQGDQPQHF
TRBV7-3	few	-	TRBJ2-3	TGTGCCAGCAGCTTTACAGGGTCGAGCACAGATACGCAGTATTTT	CASSFTGSSTDTQYF
TRBV5-1	-	-	TRBJ2-5	TGCGCCAGCCGGGACACTAACCAAGAGACCCAGTACTTC	CASRDTNQETQYF
TRBV7-2	few	-	TRBJ2-2	TGTGCCAGCAGCTTCGGGACCAGTACCGGGGAGCTGTTTTTT	CASSFGTSTGELFF
TRBV12-3/TRBV12-4	-	-	TRBJ2-5	TGTGCCAGCAGGCGGATTGCGGAGACCCAGTACTTC	CASRRIAETQYF
TRBV2	-	TRBD2	TRBJ2-7	TGTGCCAGCAGTGAAAGCACGCGGGAGTACGAGCAGTACTTC	CASSESTREYEQYF
TRBV5-1	-	TRBD2	TRBJ2-1	TGCGCCAGCAGCTACGGACTAGCGGGAGTAGGGGGCAATGAGCAGTTCTTC	CASSYGLAGVGGNEQFF
TRBV25-1	-	TRBD2	TRBJ2-3	TGTGCCAGCCGCCATACTAGCGGTGTAGGAACAGATACGCAGTATTTT	CASRHTSGVGTDTQYF
TRBV14	-	-	TRBJ2-7	TGTGCCAGCAGCCAAGATGTCGGCGGCTCGGACGAGCAGTACTTC	CASSQDVGGSDEQYF
TRBV5-1	few	TRBD2	TRBJ2-1	TGCGCCAGCAGCTTGGGTAGCGGGGGGGGCAATGAGCAGTTCTTC	CASSLGSGGGNEQFF
TRBV10-1	-	TRBD2	TRBJ2-3	TGCGCCAGCAGTCTAGCGGGGACCCGGGATACGCAGTATTTT	CASSLAGTRDTQYF
TRBV3-1	-	-	TRBJ2-5	TGTGCCAGCAGCCCTTCCGGGCCTTTGGAGACCCAGTACTTC	CASSPSGPLETQYF
TRBV7-9	few	-	TRBJ2-7	TGTGCCAGCAGCTTAGGGTGGAGAACTTCATCCTACGAGCAGTACTTC	CASSLGWRTSSYEQYF
TRBV6-6	few	-	TRBJ2-7	TGTGCCACCAGATTGGACAGACAGAGCTCCTACGAGCAGTACTTC	CATRLDRQSSYEQYF
TRBV18	-	-	TRBJ1-2	TGTGCCAGCTCACAGCCGGACACCGGAAAACCCTCTAACTATGGCTACACCTTC	CASSQPDTGKPSNYGYTF
TRBV2	few	-	TRBJ2-2	TGTGCCAGCAGTGGGTCCTACACCGGGGAGCTGTTTTTT	CASSGSYTGELFF
TRBV7-2	-	-	TRBJ2-7	TGTGCCAGCAGAGAAAGGACCGGATCCTACGAGCAGTACTTC	CASRERTGSYEQYF
TRBV5-1	-	-	TRBJ1-2	TGCGCCAGCAGCGCTATGGCAGGGGACGGCTATGGCTACACCTTC	CASSAMAGDGYGYTF
TRBV5-6	-	TRBD1	TRBJ2-7	TGTGCCAGCAGCCCGGGACAGGGGTGGTTGTACTTC	CASSPGQGWLYF
TRBV30	many	-	TRBJ2-7	TGTGCCTGGTCCCTGGGGGTCCAGAGCTCCTACGAGCAGTACTTC	CAWSLGVQSSYEQYF
TRBV18	few	-	TRBJ2-7	TGTGCCAGCTCACCGCAGAGGGAGGCGTCCTACGAGCAGTACTTC	CASSPQREASYEQYF
TRBV2	few	TRBD1	TRBJ2-7	TGTGCCAGCAGTGATCAGGGGGCCTACGAGCAGTACTTC	CASSDQGAYEQYF
TRBV6-5	few	TRBD2	TRBJ2-5	TGTGCCAGCAGTTACTCCGGACTAGCGGGAGGTACCTCATTCGAGACCCAGTACTTC	CASSYSGLAGGTSFETQYF
TRBV10-3	-	TRBD1	TRBJ1-1	TGTGCCGCGTCACAGGGGGCAGGTGAAGCTTTCTTT	CAASQGAGEAFF
TRBV9	-	-	TRBJ1-1	TGTGCCAGCAGCGTAGGCTCTGTAGGGACTGAAGCTTTCTTT	CASSVGSVGTEAFF
TRBV6-6	few	-	TRBJ1-5	TGTGCCAGCGGGGGGGGTAACAATCAGCCCCAGCATTTT	CASGGGNNQPQHF
TRBV4-1	once	-	TRBJ1-2	TGCGCCAGCAGCCAAGCGGCAGGGAACTATGGCTACACCTTC	CASSQAAGNYGYTF
TRBV2	-	-	TRBJ1-3	TGTGCCAGCAGTGAGATACAGGCTGGAAACACCATATATTTT	CASSEIQAGNTIYF
TRBV24-1	-	-	TRBJ2-7	TGTGCCACCAGCCTTTGGAAGCAGTACTTC	CATSLWKQYF
TRBV12-3/TRBV12-4	few	TRBD1	TRBJ1-2	TGTGCCAGCAGTAAACAGGGGACGATCTATGGCTACACCTTC	CASSKQGTIYGYTF
TRBV18	-	TRBD2	TRBJ2-4	TGTGCCAGCTCGTCCAGGACTAGCGGGAGTAGGGAAAACATTCAGTACTTC	CASSSRTSGSRENIQYF
TRBV12-3/TRBV12-4	-	-	TRBJ1-3	TGTGCCAGCAGTTATACCGGGACTGGCGACACCATATATTTT	CASSYTGTGDTIYF
TRBV27	-	-	TRBJ1-4	TGTGCCAGCAGCCTCAGGGGTTCGGAAAAACTGTTTTTT	CASSLRGSEKLFF
TRBV4-1	-	-	TRBJ1-1	TGCGCCAGCAGCCAAGATCGGGGGGGGAAGGCTTACACTGAAGCTTTCTTT	CASSQDRGGKAYTEAFF
TRBV7-8	-	-	TRBJ2-7	TGTGCCAGCAGCTTAGCACCGGCCCCCACCTACGAGCAGTACTTC	CASSLAPAPTYEQYF
TRBV12-3/TRBV12-4	-	-	TRBJ1-2	TGTGCCAGCAGTTTAGGGGGACGAGGGAGAGGCTACACCTTC	CASSLGGRGRGYTF
TRBV6-5	few	-	TRBJ1-1	TGTGCCAGCCGCCTGGAGAGCTATGGCACTGAAGCTTTCTTT	CASRLESYGTEAFF
TRBV6-6	few	TRBD1	TRBJ1-2	TGTGCCAGCAGTAAACGGATTGGGACAGGGGAAGGCTACACCTTC	CASSKRIGTGEGYTF
TRBV27	-	-	TRBJ2-1	TGTGCCAGCAGTTTATCCGCTGACTCCTACAATGAGCAGTTCTTC	CASSLSADSYNEQFF
TRBV29-1	-	TRBD1	TRBJ1-1	TGCAGCGTCGGGAGAGGGGGCGTGACTGAAGCTTTCTTT	CSVGRGGVTEAFF
TRBV20-1	-	TRBD2	TRBJ2-7	TGCAGTGCTAGAGCTAGCGGGAGCGGATACGAGCAGTACTTC	CSARASGSGYEQYF